The rows below give T cell receptor beta chains drawn from one sample of a study of blood T cell repertoires in COVID-19. Profiling relied on immunoSEQ multiplex PCR, and the TCRdb table lists in-frame clones only, not all of them. The table records about 220,000 clones, just under 85% of them present only once. Source material: PBMCs or T cells enriched from blood (not recorded which). These receptors all stem from a man aged 40-50 years who had recovered from COVID-19. Both conserved end residues are part of each CDR3. Each record gives: J gene, V gene, D gene, clone size, CDR3 DNA, CDR3 protein. A D gene is named only where the DNA matches it firmly. For some rows the clone size is stated as once, few or many, or as a class when expanded; others skip it.

j_call: TRBJ1-2; v_call: TRBV18; d_call: TRBD1; clone_size: NA; cdr3_nt: TGTGCCAGCTCACCACCGTGGAGGGGGCGAACAGCTAACTATGGCTACACCTTC; cdr3_aa: CASSPPWRGRTANYGYTF
j_call: TRBJ1-5; v_call: TRBV6-5; d_call: NA; clone_size: NA; cdr3_nt: TGTGCCAGCAGCCTTAATAATCAGCCCCAGCATTTT; cdr3_aa: CASSLNNQPQHF
j_call: TRBJ2-3; v_call: TRBV7-2; d_call: NA; clone_size: NA; cdr3_nt: TGTGCCAGCAGCCGACACGACACAGATACGCAGTATTTT; cdr3_aa: CASSRHDTDTQYF
j_call: TRBJ2-1; v_call: TRBV28; d_call: TRBD2; clone_size: NA; cdr3_nt: TGTGCCAGCAGTTTATTTCTAGCGGGAGGCCCCTCGAATGAGCAGTTCTTC; cdr3_aa: CASSLFLAGGPSNEQFF
j_call: TRBJ2-5; v_call: TRBV29-1; d_call: NA; clone_size: NA; cdr3_nt: TGCAGCGTGGGGACTGCTACGGTGGAGACCCAGTACTTC; cdr3_aa: CSVGTATVETQYF
j_call: TRBJ1-6; v_call: TRBV7-2; d_call: NA; clone_size: NA; cdr3_nt: TGTGCCAGCAGCGAAATGGGACTTTATAATTCACCCCTCCACTTT; cdr3_aa: CASSEMGLYNSPLHF
j_call: TRBJ1-2; v_call: TRBV9; d_call: NA; clone_size: NA; cdr3_nt: TGTGCCAGCAGCGCCCGGGGGGGAGGCTATGGCTACACCTTC; cdr3_aa: CASSARGGGYGYTF
j_call: TRBJ1-2; v_call: TRBV9; d_call: NA; clone_size: NA; cdr3_nt: TGTGCCAGCAGCGTAGGGGAGGGGTTTGGCTACACCTTC; cdr3_aa: CASSVGEGFGYTF
j_call: TRBJ2-1; v_call: TRBV11-2; d_call: TRBD2; clone_size: NA; cdr3_nt: TGTGCCAGCAGCTTAGGACTAGCGGCTTACAATGAGCAGTTCTTC; cdr3_aa: CASSLGLAAYNEQFF
j_call: TRBJ1-6; v_call: TRBV18; d_call: TRBD1; clone_size: NA; cdr3_nt: TGTGCCAGCTCACCGATGACAGGGGCGGCTTCACCCCTCCACTTT; cdr3_aa: CASSPMTGAASPLHF
j_call: TRBJ1-1; v_call: TRBV13; d_call: TRBD1; clone_size: NA; cdr3_nt: TGTGCCAGCAGCCAAACAGGGGAGAACACTGAAGCTTTCTTT; cdr3_aa: CASSQTGENTEAFF
j_call: TRBJ2-2; v_call: TRBV14; d_call: TRBD1; clone_size: NA; cdr3_nt: TGTGCCAGCAGCCAACGACAGGGGGCGGGCACCGGGGAGCTGTTTTTT; cdr3_aa: CASSQRQGAGTGELFF
j_call: TRBJ1-2; v_call: TRBV5-1; d_call: NA; clone_size: NA; cdr3_nt: TGCGCCAGCAGCTTGGCTTTAGGAATGGCGGGGGATTACACCTTC; cdr3_aa: CASSLALGMAGDYTF
j_call: TRBJ2-7; v_call: TRBV28; d_call: TRBD1; clone_size: few; cdr3_nt: TGTGCCAGCAGATATGACAGGGACGAGCAGTACTTC; cdr3_aa: CASRYDRDEQYF
j_call: TRBJ2-4; v_call: TRBV28; d_call: TRBD2; clone_size: once; cdr3_nt: TGTGCCAGCAGTTTTGCATCAACAGCGGGGCGAGGGATTCAGTACTTC; cdr3_aa: CASSFASTAGRGIQYF
j_call: TRBJ1-3; v_call: TRBV29-1; d_call: TRBD1; clone_size: NA; cdr3_nt: TGCAGCGTTTACCAGAACAGGGGAACTGGAAACACCATATATTTT; cdr3_aa: CSVYQNRGTGNTIYF
j_call: TRBJ2-5; v_call: TRBV27; d_call: TRBD1; clone_size: NA; cdr3_nt: TGTGCCAGCAGTCCCACTGGACAGGGCCAGACCCAGTACTTC; cdr3_aa: CASSPTGQGQTQYF
j_call: TRBJ1-5; v_call: TRBV5-4; d_call: TRBD1; clone_size: NA; cdr3_nt: TGTGCCAGCAGCGGGGACAGCGGCGGGCCCCAGCATTTT; cdr3_aa: CASSGDSGGPQHF
j_call: TRBJ2-3; v_call: TRBV2; d_call: TRBD2; clone_size: NA; cdr3_nt: TGTGCCAGCAGTAGACTAGCGGGGCCGAGCACAGATACGCAGTATTTT; cdr3_aa: CASSRLAGPSTDTQYF
j_call: TRBJ2-1; v_call: TRBV28; d_call: TRBD2; clone_size: NA; cdr3_nt: TGTGCCAGCAGGTCCTCACTAGCGGGAGCGTGGAATGAGCAGTTCTTC; cdr3_aa: CASRSSLAGAWNEQFF
j_call: TRBJ1-3; v_call: TRBV7-2; d_call: TRBD1; clone_size: NA; cdr3_nt: TGTGCCAGCAGCCCAAACACAGGGGCCGGAAACACCATATATTTT; cdr3_aa: CASSPNTGAGNTIYF
j_call: TRBJ1-1; v_call: TRBV28; d_call: NA; clone_size: NA; cdr3_nt: TGTGCCAGCAGCCCCAGGGGCCTCAACACTGAAGCTTTCTTT; cdr3_aa: CASSPRGLNTEAFF
j_call: TRBJ1-4; v_call: TRBV4-2; d_call: NA; clone_size: few; cdr3_nt: TGTGCCAGCAGCCTTAAGGGGCAGACTAATGAAAAACTGTTTTTT; cdr3_aa: CASSLKGQTNEKLFF
j_call: TRBJ1-6; v_call: TRBV30; d_call: NA; clone_size: NA; cdr3_nt: TGTGCCTGGAGTGCCTCCTCTTCACCCCTCCACTTT; cdr3_aa: CAWSASSSPLHF
j_call: TRBJ1-2; v_call: TRBV2; d_call: NA; clone_size: NA; cdr3_nt: TGTGCCAGCAGTGAAGCGTTGCCAGGTTATGGCTACACCTTC; cdr3_aa: CASSEALPGYGYTF
j_call: TRBJ1-2; v_call: TRBV7-3; d_call: TRBD1; clone_size: NA; cdr3_nt: TGTGCCAGCAGCGTTGGGACAGGGGGTAGCTATGGCTACACCTTC; cdr3_aa: CASSVGTGGSYGYTF
j_call: TRBJ1-1; v_call: TRBV9; d_call: TRBD1; clone_size: NA; cdr3_nt: TGTGCCAGCAGCGTAGGAGGGGGCGCGACCGCTGAAGCTTTCTTT; cdr3_aa: CASSVGGGATAEAFF
j_call: TRBJ2-2; v_call: TRBV3-1/TRBV3-2; d_call: NA; clone_size: NA; cdr3_nt: TGTGCCAGCAGATCTACAGGGTCGGGGGAGCTGTTTTTT; cdr3_aa: CASRSTGSGELFF
j_call: TRBJ1-2; v_call: TRBV2; d_call: NA; clone_size: NA; cdr3_nt: TGTGCCAGCAGCTGGGACTGGCGGAATGGCTACACCTTC; cdr3_aa: CASSWDWRNGYTF
j_call: TRBJ1-2; v_call: TRBV13; d_call: NA; clone_size: NA; cdr3_nt: TGTGCCAGCAGCTCACACGGAGCGATCGCGGAGTCCTATGGCTACACCTTC; cdr3_aa: CASSSHGAIAESYGYTF
j_call: TRBJ2-3; v_call: TRBV6-5; d_call: NA; clone_size: few; cdr3_nt: TGTGCCAGCAAGCAGGACTCCAGGACGGGAGATACGCAGTATTTT; cdr3_aa: CASKQDSRTGDTQYF
j_call: TRBJ2-1; v_call: TRBV6-5; d_call: TRBD2; clone_size: once; cdr3_nt: TGTGCCAGCAGTTACTCTAGCGGGAGGGCCGTTGAGCAGTTCTTC; cdr3_aa: CASSYSSGRAVEQFF
j_call: TRBJ2-5; v_call: TRBV6-2/TRBV6-3; d_call: TRBD2; clone_size: NA; cdr3_nt: TGTGCCAGCAGTACCGGGACTAGAGGAGAGACCCAGTACTTC; cdr3_aa: CASSTGTRGETQYF
j_call: TRBJ1-1; v_call: TRBV7-3; d_call: TRBD1; clone_size: NA; cdr3_nt: TGTGCCAGCAGCGCACAGGGGGTGGTCACTGAAGCTTTCTTT; cdr3_aa: CASSAQGVVTEAFF
j_call: TRBJ2-7; v_call: TRBV6-5; d_call: NA; clone_size: NA; cdr3_nt: TGTGCCAGCAGTTACGAGCCATTCTACGAGCAGTACTTC; cdr3_aa: CASSYEPFYEQYF
j_call: TRBJ1-3; v_call: TRBV7-8; d_call: TRBD1; clone_size: NA; cdr3_nt: TGTGCCAGCAGCACGGACAGGGAGGCCACCATATATTTT; cdr3_aa: CASSTDREATIYF
j_call: TRBJ2-7; v_call: TRBV25-1; d_call: NA; clone_size: NA; cdr3_nt: TGTGCCAGCAGTGACAACTTGGAGCAGTACTTC; cdr3_aa: CASSDNLEQYF
j_call: TRBJ2-5; v_call: TRBV6-4; d_call: TRBD2; clone_size: once; cdr3_nt: TGTGCCAGCAGCGATGGGAGCGGGGGGAAAGAGACCCAGTACTTC; cdr3_aa: CASSDGSGGKETQYF
j_call: TRBJ1-2; v_call: TRBV28; d_call: TRBD1; clone_size: NA; cdr3_nt: TGTGCCAGCAGTTTACCCGGACAGGACGATGGCTACACCTTC; cdr3_aa: CASSLPGQDDGYTF
j_call: TRBJ2-7; v_call: TRBV13; d_call: NA; clone_size: NA; cdr3_nt: TGTGCCAGCAGCTTAGAGAGGGCCCCGGAGGAGTACTTC; cdr3_aa: CASSLERAPEEYF
j_call: TRBJ2-7; v_call: TRBV19; d_call: TRBD1; clone_size: NA; cdr3_nt: TGTGCCAGTAGTATCGACAGGGGGCTCGACGAGCAGTACTTC; cdr3_aa: CASSIDRGLDEQYF
j_call: TRBJ1-2; v_call: TRBV3-1/TRBV3-2; d_call: NA; clone_size: NA; cdr3_nt: TGTGCCAGCAGCCAAGTCGGACTATCGGCTGTGGGCTACACCTTC; cdr3_aa: CASSQVGLSAVGYTF
j_call: TRBJ1-5; v_call: TRBV30; d_call: NA; clone_size: once; cdr3_nt: TGTGCCTGGAGTCCGACAGTCCCCAATCAGCCCCAGCATTTT; cdr3_aa: CAWSPTVPNQPQHF
j_call: TRBJ1-6; v_call: TRBV28; d_call: TRBD1; clone_size: NA; cdr3_nt: TGTGCCAGCAGACAGGGACAGGGCTCCCTCCACTTT; cdr3_aa: CASRQGQGSLHF
j_call: TRBJ2-3; v_call: TRBV28; d_call: TRBD2; clone_size: once; cdr3_nt: TGTGCCAGCAGGGCTAGCGGGGGGCCGATGCAGTATTTT; cdr3_aa: CASRASGGPMQYF
j_call: TRBJ1-6; v_call: TRBV2; d_call: TRBD1; clone_size: many; cdr3_nt: TGTGCCAGCGTGAGGACAGGGAAAAATTCACCCCTCCACTTT; cdr3_aa: CASVRTGKNSPLHF
j_call: TRBJ2-1; v_call: TRBV29-1; d_call: TRBD2; clone_size: NA; cdr3_nt: TGCAGCGTTGAAGATCAGATAGTGCCGGCTAGCGGCTACAATGAGCAGTTCTTC; cdr3_aa: CSVEDQIVPASGYNEQFF
j_call: TRBJ1-5; v_call: TRBV7-9; d_call: NA; clone_size: NA; cdr3_nt: TGTGCCAGCAGCGGAGCAGGGGGCAATCAGCCCCAGCATTTT; cdr3_aa: CASSGAGGNQPQHF
j_call: TRBJ2-5; v_call: TRBV2; d_call: TRBD2; clone_size: NA; cdr3_nt: TGTGCCAGCAGTGAGGGGACTAGCAGTGAGACCCAGTACTTC; cdr3_aa: CASSEGTSSETQYF
j_call: TRBJ2-1; v_call: TRBV5-1; d_call: TRBD2; clone_size: NA; cdr3_nt: TGCGCCAGCAGCTCGATGACTAGCGGGAACAATGAGCAGTTCTTC; cdr3_aa: CASSSMTSGNNEQFF
j_call: TRBJ1-1; v_call: TRBV6-2/TRBV6-3; d_call: NA; clone_size: once; cdr3_nt: TGTGCCAGCAGTTACGGCAAAGCTTTCTTT; cdr3_aa: CASSYGKAFF
j_call: TRBJ2-3; v_call: TRBV7-9; d_call: NA; clone_size: NA; cdr3_nt: TGTGCCAGCAGCTCAGAGGTGCAGGGGCCAGATACGCAGTATTTT; cdr3_aa: CASSSEVQGPDTQYF
j_call: TRBJ1-6; v_call: TRBV5-5; d_call: TRBD1; clone_size: NA; cdr3_nt: TGTGCCAGCAGCTTGATGCTGACAGGGGTGGGTTCACCCCTCCACTTT; cdr3_aa: CASSLMLTGVGSPLHF
j_call: TRBJ2-7; v_call: TRBV11-3; d_call: NA; clone_size: NA; cdr3_nt: TGTGCCAGCAGCTTAAGTACAGGGATTTCGTACGAGCAGTACTTC; cdr3_aa: CASSLSTGISYEQYF
j_call: TRBJ1-1; v_call: TRBV12-3/TRBV12-4; d_call: NA; clone_size: NA; cdr3_nt: TGTGCCAGCAGTTTTAGCGGAGGCACTGAAGCTTTCTTT; cdr3_aa: CASSFSGGTEAFF
j_call: TRBJ2-3; v_call: TRBV19; d_call: NA; clone_size: NA; cdr3_nt: TGTGCCAGTAGTATCTTTGCCGGGACTAGCACAGATACGCAGTATTTT; cdr3_aa: CASSIFAGTSTDTQYF
j_call: TRBJ1-1; v_call: TRBV5-1; d_call: NA; clone_size: NA; cdr3_nt: TGCGCCAGCAGCTTGGTCGGGTTAAACACTGAAGCTTTCTTT; cdr3_aa: CASSLVGLNTEAFF
j_call: TRBJ2-1; v_call: TRBV9; d_call: NA; clone_size: NA; cdr3_nt: TGTGCCAGCAGCGTAGCTCCTCGGGATGAGCAGTTCTTC; cdr3_aa: CASSVAPRDEQFF
j_call: TRBJ2-1; v_call: TRBV6-5; d_call: TRBD2; clone_size: medium-sized; cdr3_nt: TGTGCCAGCAGTCTTAGCGGGGGGGGTGGGAATGAGCAGTTCTTC; cdr3_aa: CASSLSGGGGNEQFF